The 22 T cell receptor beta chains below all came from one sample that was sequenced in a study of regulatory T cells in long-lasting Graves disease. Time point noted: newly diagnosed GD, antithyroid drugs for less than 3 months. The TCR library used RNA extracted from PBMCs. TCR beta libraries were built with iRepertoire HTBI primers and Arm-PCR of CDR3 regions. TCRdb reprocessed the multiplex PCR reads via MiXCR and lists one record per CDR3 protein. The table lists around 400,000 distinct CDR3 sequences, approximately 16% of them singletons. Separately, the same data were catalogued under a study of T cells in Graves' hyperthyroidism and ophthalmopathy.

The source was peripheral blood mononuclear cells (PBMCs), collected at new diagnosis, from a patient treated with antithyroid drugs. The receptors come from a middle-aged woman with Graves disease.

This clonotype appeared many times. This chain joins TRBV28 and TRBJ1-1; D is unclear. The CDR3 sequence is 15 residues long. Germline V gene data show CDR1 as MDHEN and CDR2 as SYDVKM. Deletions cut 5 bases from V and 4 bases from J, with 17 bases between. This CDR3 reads CASSPTNRLGTEAFF. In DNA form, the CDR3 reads TGTGCCAGCAGTCCAACAAACAGATTGGGCACTGAAGCTTTCTTT.

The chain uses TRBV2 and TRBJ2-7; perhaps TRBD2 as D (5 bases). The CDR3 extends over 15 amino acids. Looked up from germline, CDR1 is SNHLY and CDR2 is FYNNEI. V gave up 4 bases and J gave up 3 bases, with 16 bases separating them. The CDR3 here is CASSVEAGVRYEQYF. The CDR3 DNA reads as TGTGCCAGCAGTGTGGAGGCCGGCGTCCGCTACGAGCAGTACTTC.

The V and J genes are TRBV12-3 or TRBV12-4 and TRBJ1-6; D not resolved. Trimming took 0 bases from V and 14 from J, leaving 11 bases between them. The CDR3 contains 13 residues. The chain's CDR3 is CASSLAGEMALHF. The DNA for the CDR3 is TGTGCCAGCAGTTTAGCAGGAGAAATGGCCCTCCACTTT.

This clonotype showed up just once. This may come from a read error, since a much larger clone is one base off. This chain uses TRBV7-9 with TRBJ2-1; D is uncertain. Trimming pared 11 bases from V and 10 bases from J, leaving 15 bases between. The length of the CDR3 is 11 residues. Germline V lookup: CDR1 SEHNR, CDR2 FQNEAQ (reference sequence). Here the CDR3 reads CAGNSQGEQFF. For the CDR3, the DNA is TGTGCCGGCAACTCACAAGGGGAGCAGTTCTTC.

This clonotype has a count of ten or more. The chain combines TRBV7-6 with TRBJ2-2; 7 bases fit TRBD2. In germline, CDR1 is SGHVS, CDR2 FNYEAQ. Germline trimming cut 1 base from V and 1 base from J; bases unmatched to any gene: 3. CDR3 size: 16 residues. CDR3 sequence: CASSLEAGRNTGELFF. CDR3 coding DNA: TGTGCCAGCAGCTTAGAAGCGGGACGGAACACCGGGGAGCTGTTTTTT.

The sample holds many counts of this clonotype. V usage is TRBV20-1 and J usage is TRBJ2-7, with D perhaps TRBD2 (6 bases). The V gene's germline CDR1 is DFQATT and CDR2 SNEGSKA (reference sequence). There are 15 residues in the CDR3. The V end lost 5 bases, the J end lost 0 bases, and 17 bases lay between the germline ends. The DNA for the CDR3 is TGCAGTGCTTGGTGGAGCGGAGCGGGCTCCTACGAGCAGTACTTC. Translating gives CSAWWSGAGSYEQYF.

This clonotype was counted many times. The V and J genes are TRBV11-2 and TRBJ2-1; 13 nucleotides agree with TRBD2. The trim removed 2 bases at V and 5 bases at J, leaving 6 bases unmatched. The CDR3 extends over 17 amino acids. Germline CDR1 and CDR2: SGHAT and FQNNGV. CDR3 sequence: CASSLRAGTSGNNEQFF. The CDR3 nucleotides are TGTGCCAGCAGCTTAAGGGCCGGGACTAGCGGGAACAATGAGCAGTTCTTC.

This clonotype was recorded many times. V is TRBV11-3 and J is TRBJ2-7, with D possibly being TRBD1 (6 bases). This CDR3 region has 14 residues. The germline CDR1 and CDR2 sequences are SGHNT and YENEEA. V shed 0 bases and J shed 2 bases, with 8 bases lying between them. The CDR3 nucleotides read TGTGCCAGCAGCTTAGAGCGGACAGCCTACGAGCAGTACTTC. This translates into CASSLERTAYEQYF.

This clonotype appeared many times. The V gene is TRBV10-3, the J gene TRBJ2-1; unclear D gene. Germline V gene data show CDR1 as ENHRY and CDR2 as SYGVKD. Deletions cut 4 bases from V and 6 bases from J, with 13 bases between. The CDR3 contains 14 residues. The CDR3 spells CAISGSVSTNEQFF. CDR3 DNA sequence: TGTGCCATCAGTGGGTCGGTCTCAACCAATGAGCAGTTCTTC.

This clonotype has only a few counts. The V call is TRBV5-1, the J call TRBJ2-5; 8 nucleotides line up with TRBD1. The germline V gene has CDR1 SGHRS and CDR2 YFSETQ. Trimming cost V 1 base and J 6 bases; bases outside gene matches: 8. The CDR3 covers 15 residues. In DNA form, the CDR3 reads TGCGCCAGCAGCTTGTACCAGGACAGGGAGAAGACCCAGTACTTC. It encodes CASSLYQDREKTQYF.

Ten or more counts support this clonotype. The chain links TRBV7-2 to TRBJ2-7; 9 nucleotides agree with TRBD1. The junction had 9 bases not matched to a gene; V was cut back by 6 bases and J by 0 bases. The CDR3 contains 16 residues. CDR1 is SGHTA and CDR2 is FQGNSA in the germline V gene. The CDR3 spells CASSYSDRGGSYEQYF. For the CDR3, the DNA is TGTGCCAGCAGTTACAGCGACAGGGGGGGCTCCTACGAGCAGTACTTC.

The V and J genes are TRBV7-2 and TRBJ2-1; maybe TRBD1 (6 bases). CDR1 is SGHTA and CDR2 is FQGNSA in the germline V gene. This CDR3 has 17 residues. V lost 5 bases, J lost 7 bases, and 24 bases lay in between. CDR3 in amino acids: CASSRCTGTRFGNEQFF. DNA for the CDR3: TGTGCCAGCAGCAGATGCACCGGGACAAGGTTTGGGAATGAGCAGTTCTTC.

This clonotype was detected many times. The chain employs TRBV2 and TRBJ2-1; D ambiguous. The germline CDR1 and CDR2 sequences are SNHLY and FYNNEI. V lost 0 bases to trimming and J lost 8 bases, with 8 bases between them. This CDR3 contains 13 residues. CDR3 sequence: CASSEAPEYEQFF. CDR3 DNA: TGTGCCAGCAGTGAAGCGCCAGAGTATGAGCAGTTCTTC.

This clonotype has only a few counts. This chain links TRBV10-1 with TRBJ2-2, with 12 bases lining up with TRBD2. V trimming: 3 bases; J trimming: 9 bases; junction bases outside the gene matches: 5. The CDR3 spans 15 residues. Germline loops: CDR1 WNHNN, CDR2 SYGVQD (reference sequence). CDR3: CASSERLAGARELFF. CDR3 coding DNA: TGCGCCAGCAGTGAACGACTAGCGGGAGCCCGGGAGCTGTTTTTT.

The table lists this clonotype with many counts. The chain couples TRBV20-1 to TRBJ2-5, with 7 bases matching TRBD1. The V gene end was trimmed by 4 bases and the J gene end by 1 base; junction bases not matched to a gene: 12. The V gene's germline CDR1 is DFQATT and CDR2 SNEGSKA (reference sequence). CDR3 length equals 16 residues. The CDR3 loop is CSATKTKTGTQETQYF. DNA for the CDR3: TGCAGTGCTACCAAGACCAAGACAGGGACCCAAGAGACCCAGTACTTC.

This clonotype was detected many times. CDR3: CASSWQASTDTQYF. In DNA, the CDR3 is TGTGCCAGCAGTTGGCAGGCTAGCACAGATACGCAGTATTTT. The chain links TRBV28 to TRBJ2-3; D gene ambiguous. Germline lookup yields CDR1 MDHEN and CDR2 SYDVKM. The CDR3 is 14 residues long. V lost 4 bases and J 0 bases, leaving 8 bases between the germline ends.

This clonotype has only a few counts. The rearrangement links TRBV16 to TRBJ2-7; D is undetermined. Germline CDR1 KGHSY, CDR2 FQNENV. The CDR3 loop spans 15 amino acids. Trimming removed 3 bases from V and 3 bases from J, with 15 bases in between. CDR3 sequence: CASSQASLEDYEQYF. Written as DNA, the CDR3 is TGTGCCAGCAGCCAGGCTTCGTTGGAAGACTACGAGCAGTACTTC.

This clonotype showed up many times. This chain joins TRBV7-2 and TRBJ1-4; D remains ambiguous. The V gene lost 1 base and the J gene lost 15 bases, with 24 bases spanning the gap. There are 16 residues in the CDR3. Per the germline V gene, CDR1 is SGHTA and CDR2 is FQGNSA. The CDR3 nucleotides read TGTGCCAGCAGCTTAGAGTTTTCCCTTTTAAAGGAAGAGGTGTTTTTT. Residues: CASSLEFSLLKEEVFF.

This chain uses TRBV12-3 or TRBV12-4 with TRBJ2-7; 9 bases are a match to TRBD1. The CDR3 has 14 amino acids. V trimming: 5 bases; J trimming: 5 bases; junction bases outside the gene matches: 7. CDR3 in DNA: TGTGCCAGCAGTGCGGGACAGGGTAGGCACGAGCAGTACTTC. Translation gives CASSAGQGRHEQYF.

Here the CDR3 DNA reads TGTGCCAGCAGCGGGAGATCTCACCGGGGGACCCAGTACTTC. Residues: CASSGRSHRGTQYF. The chain carries TRBV9 and TRBJ2-5; a possible D gene is TRBD2 (5 bases). CDR3 length: 14 residues. The V end lost 3 bases, the J end lost 7 bases, and 16 bases lay between the germline ends. CDR1 and CDR2 (germline): SGDLS, YYNGEE.

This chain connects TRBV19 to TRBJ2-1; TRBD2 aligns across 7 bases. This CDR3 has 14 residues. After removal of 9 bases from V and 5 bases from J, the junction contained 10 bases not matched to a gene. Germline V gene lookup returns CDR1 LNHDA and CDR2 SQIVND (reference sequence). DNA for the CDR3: TGTGCCAGCAAAAGCGGGGATTGGCACAATGAGCAGTTCTTC. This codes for CASKSGDWHNEQFF.

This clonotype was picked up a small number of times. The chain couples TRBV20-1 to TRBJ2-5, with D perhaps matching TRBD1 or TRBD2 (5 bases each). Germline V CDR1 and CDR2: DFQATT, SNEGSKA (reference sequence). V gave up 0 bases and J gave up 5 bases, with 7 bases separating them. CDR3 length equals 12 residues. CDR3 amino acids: CSAREGEETQYF. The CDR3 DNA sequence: TGCAGTGCTAGAGAGGGGGAGGAGACCCAGTACTTC.